These 20 T cell receptor beta chains came from one sample sequenced in a study of identical twins. In TCRdb, the 5' RACE reads were re-called with MiXCR into one record per CDR3 protein. The data show hundreds of thousands of distinct CDR3 sequences, under 9.5% seen once. This sample also appeared in a second study, on yellow fever vaccine responses in identical twins.

What was sequenced was memory (CD45RO+) T cells sorted from blood. The receptors originated from a woman under 30 in good health.

This clonotype was observed many times. The CDR3 region is CATSEGIGYTF. The CDR3 DNA follows: TGTGCCACCAGTGAAGGGATCGGCTACACCTTC. The rearrangement uses TRBV24-1 and TRBJ1-2; D is uncertain. V dropped 4 bases and J dropped 8 bases, with 7 bases sitting between them. The CDR3 runs to 11 residues. Looked up from germline, CDR1 is KGHDR and CDR2 is SFDVKD.

This clonotype was seen ten or more times. The J gene is TRBJ2-7, the V gene TRBV12-3 or TRBV12-4, with no clear D. V was trimmed by 3 bases and J by 3 bases, leaving 6 bases between them. The CDR3 loop spans 12 amino acids. CDR3 bases: TGTGCCAGCAGTTTCTGGATCTACGAGCAGTACTTC. Protein sequence: CASSFWIYEQYF.

The rearrangement joins TRBV5-1 to TRBJ2-5; D gene ambiguous. The V and J ends lost 0 bases and 0 bases respectively, with 15 bases between them. This CDR3 region has 17 residues. The germline CDR1 and CDR2 sequences are SGHRS and YFSETQ. CDR3 coding DNA: TGCGCCAGCAGCTTGGACTCTGACATCCAGTACCAAGAGACCCAGTACTTC. Translating it yields CASSLDSDIQYQETQYF.

This clonotype occurred many times. V usage is TRBV6-2 or TRBV6-3 and J usage is TRBJ2-2; D uncertain. The V end was cut by 6 bases, the J end by 2 bases, with 7 bases between. The CDR3 covers 13 residues. Per germline, CDR1 MNHEY and CDR2 SVGEGT. The CDR3 nucleotides are TGTGCCAGCAGGGGGATTAACACCGGGGAGCTGTTTTTT. Residues: CASRGINTGELFF.

This clonotype appeared many times. The J gene is TRBJ1-4, the V gene TRBV12-3 or TRBV12-4, with TRBD1 matching 8 bases. With V trimmed by 5 bases and J by 11 bases, 13 bases remained unmatched. The CDR3 has 15 amino acids. The CDR3 loop reads CASSPQGADGRKLFF. For the CDR3, the DNA is TGTGCCAGCAGTCCTCAGGGGGCGGACGGGCGGAAACTGTTTTTT.

This clonotype was seen many times. The chain links TRBV5-1 to TRBJ2-7, with D maybe TRBD1 (6 bases). CDR1 and CDR2 from the germline V gene are SGHRS and YFSETQ. The CDR3 extends over 13 amino acids. Trimming took 2 bases from V and 6 from J, leaving 12 bases between them. The CDR3 region has the DNA TGCGCCAGCAGCTTCGAGCAGGGGAGCGAGCAGTACGTC. It yields the protein CASSFEQGSEQYV.

This clonotype was recorded a few times. The rearrangement links TRBV28 to TRBJ1-5; no firm D call. V shed 3 bases and J shed 4 bases, with 7 bases lying between them. Per germline, CDR1 MDHEN and CDR2 SYDVKM. The CDR3 is 13 amino acids. Written as DNA, the CDR3 is TGTGCCAGCAGTTTTTCTTGGAATCAGCCCCAGCATTTT. Protein: CASSFSWNQPQHF.

This rearrangement joins TRBV5-1 to TRBJ1-4; D may be TRBD1 (5 bases). V lost 1 base and J 6 bases, leaving 10 bases between the germline ends. Looked up from germline, CDR1 is SGHRS and CDR2 is YFSETQ. The CDR3 extends over 14 amino acids. This CDR3 is CASSLRQSDEKLFF. CDR3 DNA sequence: TGCGCCAGCAGCTTGAGACAGTCCGATGAAAAACTGTTTTTT.

This clonotype was detected many times. V is TRBV5-6 and J is TRBJ2-1; D call uncertain. Trimming removed 4 bases at V and 8 bases at J, with 13 bases between. The CDR3 has 13 amino acids. Germline CDR1 SGHDT, CDR2 YYEEEE. The CDR3 loop is CASSPHCKDEQFF. DNA of the CDR3: TGTGCCAGCAGCCCTCATTGTAAGGATGAGCAGTTCTTC.

In this sample, this clonotype turned up a few times. This chain joins TRBV18 and TRBJ2-7; TRBD1 matches at 7 bases. The germline V gene has CDR1 KGHSH and CDR2 LQKENI. The CDR3 sequence is 16 residues long. V lost 6 bases, J lost 1 base, and 12 bases stayed unmatched. This chain's CDR3 is CASSPEDRWKSYEQYV. The CDR3 nucleotides read TGTGCCAGCTCCCCGGAGGACAGGTGGAAGTCCTACGAGCAGTACGTC.

This clonotype was counted ten times or more. This CDR3 reads CSAMTSGQETQYF. For the CDR3, the DNA is TGCAGTGCTATGACTAGCGGACAAGAGACCCAGTACTTC. The V and J genes are TRBV20-1 and TRBJ2-5, with 9 bases aligning to TRBD2. Germline trimming cut 4 bases from V and 2 bases from J; bases unmatched to any gene: 2. Per the germline V gene, CDR1 is DFQATT and CDR2 is SNEGSKA (reference sequence). CDR3 length: 13 amino acids.

The sample holds many counts of this clonotype. The chain links TRBV20-1 to TRBJ2-6; either TRBD1 or TRBD2 may supply D (6 bases each). The CDR3 runs to 15 residues. Trimming left V 5 bases short and J 2 bases short, with 13 bases between. Per the germline V gene, CDR1 is DFQATT and CDR2 is SNEGSKA (reference sequence). For the CDR3, the DNA is TGCAGTGCTGGGACTTCAGGGGCTGGGGCCAACGTCCTGACTTTC. It codes for CSAGTSGAGANVLTF.

The sample holds a few counts of this clonotype. The CDR3 here is CASSETDRESPLHF. CDR3 sequence (DNA): TGTGCCAGCAGTGAAACTGACAGAGAATCACCCCTCCACTTT. The gene calls are TRBV6-1 and TRBJ1-6; tentatively, D is TRBD1 (5 bases). This CDR3 contains 14 residues. Trimming cost V 2 bases and J 10 bases, with 12 bases left between them. CDR1 is MNHNS and CDR2 is SASEGT in the germline V gene.

The chain has TRBV7-7 and TRBJ2-1; 13 bases agree with TRBD2. This CDR3 region has 18 residues. CDR1 and CDR2 (germline): SSHAT, FNYEAQ (reference sequence). Trimming cost V 5 bases and J 5 bases; bases outside gene matches: 12. CDR3 bases: TGTGCCAGCAGCCAGACTAGCGGGGGGACCCTCGGGAACAATGAGCAGTTCTTC. Its protein product is CASSQTSGGTLGNNEQFF. Using reference TRBV7-7 and TRBJ2-1 for the parts outside the CDR3, the full variable domain is GAGVSQSPRYKVTKRGQDVTLRCDPISSHATLYWYQQALGQGPEFLTYFNYEAQPDKSGLPSDRFSAERPEGSISTLTIQRTEQRDSAMYRCASSQTSGGTLGNNEQFFGPGTRLTVL.

CDR3 bases: TGCAGTGCTAGAGAGCAGGGCGAAAACATTCAGTACTTC. Residues: CSAREQGENIQYF. The genes are TRBV20-1 and TRBJ2-4, with a weak D call TRBD1 (5 bases). The V gene lost 0 bases and the J gene lost 5 bases, with 8 bases spanning the gap. The length of the CDR3 is 13 residues. In germline, CDR1 is DFQATT, CDR2 SNEGSKA (reference sequence).

This chain connects TRBV2 to TRBJ2-4, with D perhaps TRBD1 (6 bases). Germline loops: CDR1 SNHLY, CDR2 FYNNEI. Between the trimmed V and J ends, which lost 0 bases and 0 bases, there was a span of 12 bases. The CDR3 has 17 amino acids. CDR3 sequence (DNA): TGTGCCAGCAGTGAAGCGGAATGGACAGTAGCCAAAAACATTCAGTACTTC. This translates into CASSEAEWTVAKNIQYF. Full variable domain (rest looked up from reference TRBV2 and TRBJ2-4): EPEVTQTPSHQVTQMGQEVILRCVPISNHLYFYWYRQILGQKVEFLVSFYNNEISEKSEIFDDQFSVERPDGSNFTLKIRSTKLEDSAMYFCASSEAEWTVAKNIQYFGAGTRLSVL.

Remarks on this clonotype: A much more abundant neighbour one base away suggests this may be a read error. The chain has TRBV20-1 and TRBJ2-1, with 9 positions matching TRBD2. The CDR3 is 16 amino acids. Germline V lookup: CDR1 DFQATT, CDR2 SNEGSKA (reference sequence). CDR3 nucleotide sequence: TGCTGTGCTAGAGATTTGGGGCGGGAGGGGTACAATGAGCAGTTCTTC. Translating gives CCARDLGREGYNEQFF.

This clonotype was observed at least ten times. This chain links TRBV10-3 with TRBJ2-1; D perhaps matches TRBD2 (6 bases). CDR3 length: 15 residues. The V and J ends lost 8 bases and 3 bases respectively, with 17 bases between them. Germline V lookup: CDR1 ENHRY, CDR2 SYGVKD. The CDR3 reads CAISPLTGGYNEQFF. CDR3 nucleotide sequence: TGTGCCATCTCCCCTCTCACCGGGGGCTACAATGAGCAGTTCTTC.

V usage is TRBV6-5 and J usage is TRBJ1-5, with D perhaps TRBD1 (5 bases). V lost 7 bases and J lost 2, with 15 bases in between. The CDR3 sequence is 15 residues long. Germline V lookup: CDR1 MNHEY, CDR2 SVGAGI. This CDR3 is CASIFGAMGNQPQHF. CDR3 nucleotides: TGTGCCAGCATTTTCGGGGCCATGGGCAATCAGCCCCAGCATTTT.

The CDR3 protein is CASSPPISRLEAFF. CDR3 DNA: TGTGCCAGCTCACCACCGATCAGCAGACTTGAAGCTTTCTTT. V and J are TRBV18 and TRBJ1-1; D remains unclear. Between the trimmed V and J ends, which lost 0 bases and 7 bases, there was a span of 12 bases. The CDR3 runs 14 residues. Germline CDR1 reads KGHSH; CDR2 reads LQKENI. The whole variable domain, filled in from reference TRBV18 and TRBJ1-1, reads NAGVMQNPRHLVRRRGQEARLRCSPMKGHSHVYWYRQLPEEGLKFMVYLQKENIIDESGMPKERFSAEFPKEGPSILRIQQVVRGDSAAYFCASSPPISRLEAFFGQGTRLTVV.